The entry below describes one TCR beta chain. As yet, its antigen is unknown. CD45RO-negative CD8 cells positively selected for CCR7 made up the naive population, which excluded terminally differentiated effector memory CD45RA+ cells. This sample is drawn from a study of shared clonotypes between healthy human individuals. Study-wide findings and caveats: Estimated richness values were generally larger in naive subsets than in memory subsets. Generation probabilities of non-shared clonotypes were lower (relative to those shared by all four donors).

When replicate PCRs were run on sorted subsets, they used 200 to 250 ng DNA, approximately 33,000 T cell genomes. The protocol was immunoSEQ multiplex PCR, while the TCRdb copy is restricted to in-frame clones and leaves out a portion. The sample has about 2.1 million clones, 93% seen once. The origin of this receptor is a man younger than 30 in good health. Some clones in this sample may be carry-over from other donors' samples. Sequencing was carried out using naive CD8+ T cells from PBMCs.

CDR3 nucleotides: TGTGCCAGCAGCCAAGGGGAGGGCCTTTGGAATGAGCAGTTCTTC. It translates to CASSQGEGLWNEQFF. The J gene is TRBJ2-1, the V gene TRBV14, with 7 bases lining up with TRBD2. The germline V gene encodes CDR1 SGHDN and CDR2 FVKESK. V lost 1 base and J lost 7; bases outside the gene matches: 7. CDR3 size: 15 residues.